These 24 T cell receptor beta chains were sequenced from one sample in a study of beta chain features in type 1 diabetes. Study outcomes and limitations: Across all four CD4+ subsets, people with type 1 diabetes showed modestly shorter TCRB CDR3s.

No antigen has been assigned to these receptors. Of the isolated RNA, all was reverse transcribed, and so the sequenced material was expressed TCRB transcripts. The method was immunoSEQ multiplex PCR; TCRdb's version includes in-frame clones alone and lacks a portion of them. The table records about 700,000 clones, around an eighth of them present only once. Input material: naive CD4+ T cells from blood. The source is a young man with type 1 diabetes.

The V gene is TRBV6-6, the J gene TRBJ2-6; D possibly corresponds to TRBD1 (5 bases). Trimming took off 6 bases at V and 0 bases at J, with 9 bases between the two ends. The length of the CDR3 is 15 residues. The germline V gene encodes CDR1 MNHNY and CDR2 SVGAGI (reference sequence). This CDR3 is CASRLQDSGANVLTF. CDR3 nucleotide sequence: TGTGCCAGCAGACTACAGGACTCTGGGGCCAACGTCCTGACTTTC.

This clone came up a few times. The same CDR3 also results from other DNA sequences found in this sample. V and J are TRBV5-1 and TRBJ2-3; weak D call: TRBD2 (6 bases). Germline V lookup: CDR1 SGHRS, CDR2 YFSETQ. Trimming removed 4 bases at V and 2 bases at J, with 11 bases between. CDR3 length equals 14 residues. The CDR3: CASSGGGATDTQYF. Written as DNA, the CDR3 is TGCGCCAGCAGCGGTGGAGGGGCCACAGATACGCAGTATTTT. The entire variable domain, with the rest obtained from reference TRBV5-1 and TRBJ2-3, is as follows: KAGVTQTPRYLIKTRGQQVTLSCSPISGHRSVSWYQQTPGQGLQFLFEYFSETQRNKGNFPGRFSGRQFSNSRSEMNVSTLELGDSALYLCASSGGGATDTQYFGPGTRLTVL.

In this sample, this clone turned up a few times. The chain couples TRBV4-1 to TRBJ2-3; TRBD2 matches at 7 bases. The germline V gene encodes CDR1 MGHRA and CDR2 YSYEKL. This CDR3 has 15 residues. After removal of 4 bases from V and 0 bases from J, the junction contained 4 bases not matched to a gene. CDR3 DNA: TGCGCCAGCAGCCCAGGAGCGGGGAGCACAGATACGCAGTATTTT. Its translation: CASSPGAGSTDTQYF.

The chain has TRBV28 and TRBJ2-4, with D tentatively TRBD2 (5 bases). This CDR3 has 11 amino acids. Germline CDR1 reads MDHEN; CDR2 reads SYDVKM. V gave up 10 bases and J gave up 5 bases, with 9 bases separating them. CDR3 sequence reads: CATGSQNIQYF. CDR3 coding DNA: TGTGCCACGGGGTCCCAAAACATTCAGTACTTC.

This CDR3 is CASIPAQGLGTQYF. CDR3 coding DNA: TGTGCCAGCATCCCTGCGCAGGGGTTGGGGACCCAGTACTTC. V and J are TRBV28 and TRBJ2-5; a possible D gene is TRBD1 (6 bases). The CDR3 extends over 14 amino acids. The germline CDR1 and CDR2 sequences are MDHEN and SYDVKM. V gave up 7 bases and J gave up 7 bases, with 19 bases separating them.

The chain recombines TRBV5-4 with TRBJ2-7; the match to TRBD1 covers 12 bases. Looked up from germline, CDR1 is SGHNT and CDR2 is YYREEE (reference sequence). CDR3 length: 14 amino acids. The V and J ends lost 4 bases and 6 bases, in that order; junction bases with no gene match: 5. Written as DNA, the CDR3 is TGTGCCAGCAGCCGGGGACAGGGGGCAATCGAGCAGTACTTC. Protein product: CASSRGQGAIEQYF.

Worth noting for this clone: This sample includes further DNA sequences coding for the same CDR3. This chain links TRBV15 with TRBJ1-1, with no clear D. This CDR3 comprises 14 residues. The V and J ends lost 0 bases and 1 base respectively, with 6 bases between them. The V gene's germline CDR1 is LNHNV and CDR2 YYDKDF (reference sequence). CDR3 nucleotide sequence: TGTGCCACCAGCAGAGATCCGGCGAACACTGAAGCTTTCTTT. Its translation is CATSRDPANTEAFF.

V gene TRBV29-1 combines with J gene TRBJ1-1, with D maybe TRBD1 (6 bases). Trimming shortened V by 5 bases and J by 5 bases, and 15 bases separated the two germline ends. CDR1 is SQVTM, CDR2 ANQGSEA, per germline. The CDR3 length is 13 residues. The CDR3 here is CSVQTGQGTEAFF. CDR3 DNA: TGCAGCGTTCAGACAGGCCAAGGGACTGAAGCTTTCTTT.

CDR3 protein: CAQTTVSDTEAFF. The CDR3 DNA sequence: TGTGCCCAAACGACAGTTTCGGACACTGAAGCTTTCTTT. This chain uses TRBV30 with TRBJ1-1, with D possibly being TRBD1 (5 bases). The CDR3 has 13 amino acids. Germline CDR1 reads GTSNPN; CDR2 reads SVGIG (reference sequence). V lost 8 bases, J lost 3 bases, and 16 bases lay in between.

Only a few counts were recorded for this clone. The genes are TRBV7-8 and TRBJ1-4; unclear D gene. V lost 5 bases to trimming and J lost 7 bases, with 8 bases between them. The CDR3 has 12 residues. Per germline, CDR1 SGHVS and CDR2 FQNEAQ. CDR3 sequence reads: CASSPELEKLFF. CDR3 nucleotides: TGTGCCAGCAGCCCTGAACTTGAAAAACTGTTTTTT.

The chain employs TRBV7-8 and TRBJ2-4; possible D gene TRBD1, 6 bases. Trimming cost V 1 base and J 0 bases, with 19 bases left between them. This CDR3 comprises 19 residues. Per germline, CDR1 SGHVS and CDR2 FQNEAQ. The CDR3 sequence: CASSLGADRPQLAKNIQYF. The CDR3 bases are TGTGCCAGCAGCTTAGGGGCAGACAGGCCACAGCTAGCCAAAAACATTCAGTACTTC.

The chain has TRBV30 and TRBJ1-1, with TRBD1 as a possible D gene (5 bases). CDR3 size: 13 residues. CDR1 and CDR2 (germline): GTSNPN, SVGIG (reference sequence). Trimming removed 1 base at V and 5 bases at J, with 11 bases between. CDR3 sequence: CAWSAAGRTEAFF. CDR3 sequence (DNA): TGTGCCTGGAGTGCGGCAGGGAGAACTGAAGCTTTCTTT.

In this sample, this clone turned up a few times. The rearrangement joins TRBV27 to TRBJ1-2; D gene uncertain. Trimming took 6 bases from V and 4 from J, leaving 9 bases between them. The CDR3 length is 12 residues. Per the germline V gene, CDR1 is MNHEY and CDR2 is SMNVEV (reference sequence). The CDR3 DNA follows: TGTGCCAGCAGAACAAGAAGCTATGGCTACACCTTC. Protein sequence: CASRTRSYGYTF.

This clone was observed a few times. The CDR3: CASSPAQVSSYEQYF. The CDR3 coding sequence is TGCGCCAGCAGCCCAGCACAGGTTAGCTCCTACGAGCAGTACTTC. The V gene is TRBV5-1, the J gene TRBJ2-7; the D gene is possibly TRBD1 (5 bases). This CDR3 has 15 amino acids. Germline V gene lookup returns CDR1 SGHRS and CDR2 YFSETQ. Between the trimmed V and J ends, which lost 4 bases and 0 bases, there was a span of 14 bases.

This clone was seen a few times. In nucleotides, the CDR3 is TGTGCCAGCAGTTCCTCCAGGGCGGGGGGGCCCTCCAATGAGCAGTTCTTC. It specifies CASSSSRAGGPSNEQFF. The chain joins TRBV27 to TRBJ2-1; 9 positions agree with TRBD2. CDR3 size: 17 residues. J gave up 6 bases and V 4 bases, and 13 bases lay outside the gene matches. Germline CDR1 and CDR2: MNHEY and SMNVEV (reference sequence).

The rearrangement links TRBV6-1 to TRBJ2-2; perhaps TRBD1 as D (6 bases). Per germline, CDR1 MNHNS and CDR2 SASEGT. This CDR3 spans 15 amino acids. Trimming took 6 bases from V and 3 from J, leaving 14 bases between them. CDR3: CASRPPTGDTGELFF. The DNA for the CDR3 is TGTGCCAGCAGACCACCGACAGGAGACACCGGGGAGCTGTTTTTT.

The V call is TRBV15, the J call TRBJ2-5, with D possibly TRBD1 on 5 matching bases. The CDR3 has 14 residues. The germline V and J ends were trimmed by 2 bases and 0 bases, with 7 bases remaining between them. CDR1 and CDR2 (germline): LNHNV, YYDKDF (reference sequence). The chain's CDR3 is CATSRQGYQETQYF. The CDR3 nucleotides read TGTGCCACCAGCAGACAGGGTTACCAAGAGACCCAGTACTTC.

This sequence joins TRBV7-9 and TRBJ2-7; D is tentatively TRBD1 or TRBD2 (6 bases each). V was cut by 1 base and J by 7 bases, with 14 bases left in between. The germline V gene encodes CDR1 SEHNR and CDR2 FQNEAQ (reference sequence). The length of the CDR3 is 14 residues. The CDR3 DNA sequence: TGTGCCAGCAGCTTAGGTGCTCGGGGGCAAGAGCAGTACTTC. Translating it yields CASSLGARGQEQYF.

This clone was observed a few times. The chain has TRBV5-1 and TRBJ1-4; D unresolved. This CDR3 region has 12 residues. Germline V gene sequence: CDR1 SGHRS, CDR2 YFSETQ. Trimming took off 0 bases at V and 7 bases at J, with 4 bases between the two ends. The CDR3 region is CASSLESEKLFF. DNA for the CDR3: TGCGCCAGCAGCTTGGAATCTGAAAAACTGTTTTTT.

The DNA of the CDR3 is TGTGCCAGCAGCTTAGGGGGGGTTCTCATCCAACAAGAGACCCAGTACTTC. Protein: CASSLGGVLIQQETQYF. The chain uses TRBV13 and TRBJ2-5; D is perhaps TRBD1 or TRBD2 (5 bases each). V shed 0 bases and J shed 2 bases, with 16 bases lying between them. The CDR3 extends over 17 amino acids. Per germline, CDR1 PRHDT and CDR2 FYEKMQ (reference sequence).

This clone turned up a few times. The V and J genes are TRBV6-1 and TRBJ2-5, with D possibly being TRBD1 (6 bases). V dropped 0 bases and J dropped 1 base, with 15 bases sitting between them. The germline V gene encodes CDR1 MNHNS and CDR2 SASEGT. The CDR3 has 17 amino acids. Here the CDR3 reads CASSEALAGVIQETQYF. In DNA form, the CDR3 reads TGTGCCAGCAGTGAAGCATTGGCAGGGGTAATCCAAGAGACCCAGTACTTC.

CDR3 in amino acids: CASKSIGATTEAFF. DNA for the CDR3: TGTGCCAGTAAGTCGATTGGGGCGACCACTGAAGCTTTCTTT. The chain recombines TRBV19 with TRBJ1-1, with D perhaps matching TRBD1 (5 bases). Germline V gene data show CDR1 as LNHDA and CDR2 as SQIVND (reference sequence). This CDR3 has 14 amino acids. Trimming removed 7 bases from V and 4 bases from J, with 16 bases in between.

Only a few counts were recorded for this clone. This sequence joins TRBV2 and TRBJ1-5; TRBD1 matches 7 bases. From germline, CDR1 is SNHLY and CDR2 FYNNEI. The CDR3 is 15 residues long. V lost 6 bases and J lost 2; bases outside the gene matches: 7. The CDR3 nucleotides are TGTGCCAGCAGGACGACAGGGCAGGGCAATCAGCCCCAGCATTTT. Translated, it gives CASRTTGQGNQPQHF.

The V and J genes are TRBV29-1 and TRBJ2-1; no firm D call. There are 12 residues in the CDR3. Germline V gene data show CDR1 as SQVTM and CDR2 as ANQGSEA. Deletions cut 0 bases from V and 12 bases from J, with 12 bases between. CDR3 region: CSVEESGVVQFF. CDR3 coding DNA: TGCAGCGTTGAAGAATCCGGAGTCGTGCAGTTCTTC.